This T cell receptor beta chain was found in a study of blood T cell repertoires in COVID-19. Study summary: The United States, Italy and Spain were the sources of the acute and convalescent COVID-19 samples. The analysed material was cDNA or gDNA that came from T cells, B-cell-depleted T cells, or PBMCs.

TCRdb's copy holds only in-frame clones and misses some; the assay was immunoSEQ multiplex PCR. The sample includes some 290,000 clones, approximately 89% of them seen just once. Ages ranged from roughly 18 to 100 years, with residence in 24 US areas. V dropped 1 base and J dropped 0 bases, with 14 bases sitting between them. Looked up from germline, CDR1 is SGHDT and CDR2 is YYEEEE. The CDR3 contains 16 residues. V and J are TRBV5-6 and TRBJ2-7, with no clear D. The sample was PBMCs or T cells enriched from blood (not recorded which). This clonotype was sampled from a woman in her twenties or thirties who had recovered from COVID-19. The CDR3 DNA is TGTGCCAGCAGCTTGATAGAGGTCGCGCTCTCCTACGAGCAGTACTTC. It is translated as CASSLIEVALSYEQYF.